Presented here are 9 T cell receptor beta chains from one specimen sequenced in a study of CD8 T cells in Susac syndrome. A quantity of roughly 0.5 to 1 ug RNA underwent reverse transcription using random hexamers. One entry per CDR3 protein, called by TCRdb with MiXCR from the immunoSEQ multiplex PCR reads. The data contain about 160,000 distinct CDR3 sequences, around 92% of them singletons. Input material: CD4+ T cells from PBMCs. These TCRs come from a human donor in good health.

The V gene is TRBV14, the J gene TRBJ1-2; 11 nucleotides line up with TRBD1. The CDR3 is 15 residues long. Germline CDR1 and CDR2: SGHDN and FVKESK. V was pared by 4 bases and J by 4 bases, with 5 bases of the junction left unmatched. DNA of the CDR3: TGTGCCAGCAGCCCCAGGACAGGGGGCGTCTATGGCTACACCTTC. Translation gives CASSPRTGGVYGYTF. Looking up the rest from reference TRBV14 and TRBJ1-2 gives the full variable domain: EAGVTQFPSHSVIEKGQTVTLRCDPISGHDNLYWYRRVMGKEIKFLLHFVKESKQDESGMPNNRFLAERTGGTYSTLKVQPAELEDSGVYFCASSPRTGGVYGYTFGSGTRLTVV.

In its sample, this clonotype was seen once. The chain joins TRBV9 to TRBJ1-4; TRBD1 aligns across 7 bases. Trimming cost V 0 bases and J 7 bases; bases outside gene matches: 6. The CDR3 totals 15 residues. Germline assignment: CDR1 SGDLS and CDR2 YYNGEE. CDR3 in amino acids: CASSVAGGQAEKLFF. The CDR3 DNA is TGTGCCAGCAGCGTAGCCGGAGGACAGGCTGAAAAACTGTTTTTT.

This chain uses TRBV18 with TRBJ1-4, with D tentatively TRBD1 (5 bases). The ends were cut back, 0 bases at V and 8 bases at J, with 10 bases in the middle. The CDR3 has 14 amino acids. CDR1 and CDR2 (germline): KGHSH, LQKENI. CDR3 sequence: CASSPPGDGEKLFF. CDR3 nucleotides: TGTGCCAGCTCACCACCAGGGGATGGAGAAAAACTGTTTTTT.

V and J are TRBV7-9 and TRBJ1-2; D is unclear. The V gene lost 6 bases and the J gene lost 4 bases, with 12 bases spanning the gap. The CDR3 sequence is 13 residues long. Germline CDR1 and CDR2: SEHNR and FQNEAQ (reference sequence). CDR3 in DNA: TGTGCCAGCAGTAGGGTAAACACCTATGGCTACACCTTC. Protein sequence: CASSRVNTYGYTF.

The chain is built from TRBV19 and TRBJ2-2, with 9 bases fitting TRBD1. Germline V gene lookup returns CDR1 LNHDA and CDR2 SQIVND (reference sequence). Trimming took 11 bases from V and 7 from J; bases not matched to a gene: 11. The length of the CDR3 is 14 residues. CDR3 in amino acids: CAGWDRDKVGELFF. As DNA, the CDR3 is TGTGCCGGATGGGACAGGGACAAGGTCGGGGAGCTGTTTTTT.

The chain uses TRBV5-1 and TRBJ2-7, with D tentatively TRBD1 (5 bases). Germline CDR1 and CDR2: SGHRS and YFSETQ. Deletions cut 1 base from V and 3 bases from J, with 14 bases between. CDR3 size: 15 residues. The CDR3 spells CASSLRYDSGYEQYF. DNA of the CDR3: TGCGCCAGCAGCTTGAGATATGACAGTGGCTACGAGCAGTACTTC.

V is TRBV7-2 and J is TRBJ2-1; D tentatively fits TRBD1 or TRBD2 (6 bases each). V shed 2 bases and J shed 9 bases, with 17 bases lying between them. The CDR3 consists of 15 residues. Germline V CDR1 and CDR2: SGHTA, FQGNSA. The CDR3 sequence: CASSLRGEFLAEQFF. CDR3 DNA sequence: TGTGCCAGCAGCTTAAGGGGGGAGTTCCTGGCTGAGCAGTTCTTC. Full variable domain (outside the CDR3, taken from reference TRBV7-2 and TRBJ2-1): GAGVSQSPSNKVTEKGKDVELRCDPISGHTALYWYRQSLGQGLEFLIYFQGNSAPDKSGLPSDRFSAERTGGSVSTLTIQRTQQEDSAVYLCASSLRGEFLAEQFFGPGTRLTVL.

The V call is TRBV7-9, the J call TRBJ2-1; D is uncertain. Per germline, CDR1 SEHNR and CDR2 FQNEAQ (reference sequence). V gave up 1 base and J gave up 5 bases, with 6 bases separating them. There are 13 residues in the CDR3. Here the CDR3 reads CASSLGRHNEQFF. CDR3 DNA sequence: TGTGCCAGCAGCTTAGGCAGGCACAATGAGCAGTTCTTC.

This rearrangement joins TRBV7-2 to TRBJ2-3; D unresolved. Trimming took off 4 bases at V and 4 bases at J, with 12 bases between the two ends. This CDR3 comprises 14 residues. Looked up from germline, CDR1 is SGHTA and CDR2 is FQGNSA. CDR3 sequence: CASSSPPLSDTQYF. The CDR3 nucleotides read TGTGCCAGCAGCTCCCCTCCATTGTCAGATACGCAGTATTTT.